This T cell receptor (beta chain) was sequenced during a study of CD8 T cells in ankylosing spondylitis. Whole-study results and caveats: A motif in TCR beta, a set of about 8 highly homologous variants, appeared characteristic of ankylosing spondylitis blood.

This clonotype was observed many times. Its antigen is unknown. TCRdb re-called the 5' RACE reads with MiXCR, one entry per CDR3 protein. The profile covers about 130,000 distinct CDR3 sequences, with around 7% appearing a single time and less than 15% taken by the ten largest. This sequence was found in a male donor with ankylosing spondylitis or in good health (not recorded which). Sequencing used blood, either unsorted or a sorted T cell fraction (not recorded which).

Here the CDR3 DNA reads TGCAGCGTTGGCCCGGGCGATACAGATACGCAGTATTTT. Encoded protein: CSVGPGDTDTQYF. The V and J genes are TRBV29-1 and TRBJ2-3, with D unresolved. V was cut by 4 bases and J by 3 bases, with 11 bases left in between. This CDR3 spans 13 amino acids. Germline V gives CDR1 SQVTM, CDR2 ANQGSEA.